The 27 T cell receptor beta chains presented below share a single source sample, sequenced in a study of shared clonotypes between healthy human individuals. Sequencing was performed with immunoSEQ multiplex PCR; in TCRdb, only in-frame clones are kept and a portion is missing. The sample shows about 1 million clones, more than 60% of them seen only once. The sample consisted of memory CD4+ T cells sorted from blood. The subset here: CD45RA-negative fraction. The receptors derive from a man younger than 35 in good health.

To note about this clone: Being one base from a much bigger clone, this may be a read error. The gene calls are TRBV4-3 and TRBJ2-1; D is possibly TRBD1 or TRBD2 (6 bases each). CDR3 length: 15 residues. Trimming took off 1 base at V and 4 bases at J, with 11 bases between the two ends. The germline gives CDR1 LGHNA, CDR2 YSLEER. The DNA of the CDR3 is TGCGCCAGCAGCCAAGGGGGGGCTTCGTACAATGAGCAGTTCTTC. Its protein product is CASSQGGASYNEQFF.

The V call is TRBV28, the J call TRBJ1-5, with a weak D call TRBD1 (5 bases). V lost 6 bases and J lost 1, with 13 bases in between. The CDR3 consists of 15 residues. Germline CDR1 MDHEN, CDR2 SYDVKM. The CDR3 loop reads CASRTQGGSNQPQHF. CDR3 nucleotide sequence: TGTGCCAGCAGAACGCAGGGTGGAAGCAATCAGCCCCAGCATTTT.

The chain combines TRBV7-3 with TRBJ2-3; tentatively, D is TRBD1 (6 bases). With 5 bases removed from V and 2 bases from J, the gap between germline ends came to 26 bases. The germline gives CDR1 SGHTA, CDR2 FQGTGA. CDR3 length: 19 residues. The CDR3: CASSPQGWGLGGSTDTQYF. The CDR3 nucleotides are TGTGCCAGCAGCCCCCAAGGTTGGGGGCTGGGTGGGTCCACAGATACGCAGTATTTT.

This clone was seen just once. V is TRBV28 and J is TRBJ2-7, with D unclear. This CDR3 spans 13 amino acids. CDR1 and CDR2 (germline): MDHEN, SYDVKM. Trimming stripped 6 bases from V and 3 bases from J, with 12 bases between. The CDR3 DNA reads TGTGCCAGCAGGCCCGATTTAAACTACGAGCAGTACTTC. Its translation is CASRPDLNYEQYF.

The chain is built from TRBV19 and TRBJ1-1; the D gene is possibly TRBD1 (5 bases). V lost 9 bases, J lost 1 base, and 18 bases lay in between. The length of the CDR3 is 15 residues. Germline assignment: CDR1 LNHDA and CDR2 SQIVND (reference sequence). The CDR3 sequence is CASKVDGTGNTEAFF. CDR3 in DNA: TGTGCCAGCAAAGTGGACGGAACAGGGAACACTGAAGCTTTCTTT.

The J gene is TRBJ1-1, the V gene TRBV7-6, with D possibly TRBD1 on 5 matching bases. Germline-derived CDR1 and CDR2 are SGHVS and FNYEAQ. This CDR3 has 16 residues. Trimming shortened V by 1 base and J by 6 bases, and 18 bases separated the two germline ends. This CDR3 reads CASSLGRGQGASEAFF. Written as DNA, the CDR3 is TGTGCCAGCAGCTTAGGTCGGGGCCAGGGAGCTTCTGAAGCTTTCTTT. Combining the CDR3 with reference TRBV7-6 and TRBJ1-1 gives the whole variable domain GAGVSQSPRYKVTKRGQDVALRCDPISGHVSLYWYRQALGQGPEFLTYFNYEAQQDKSGLPNDRFSAERPEGSISTLTIQRTEQRDSAMYRCASSLGRGQGASEAFFGQGTRLTVV.

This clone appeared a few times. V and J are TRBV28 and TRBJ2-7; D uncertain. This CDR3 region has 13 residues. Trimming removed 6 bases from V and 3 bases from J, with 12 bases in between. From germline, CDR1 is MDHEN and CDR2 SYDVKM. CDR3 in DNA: TGTGCCAGCAGCGACGGCGGCTACTACGAGCAGTACTTC. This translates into CASSDGGYYEQYF.

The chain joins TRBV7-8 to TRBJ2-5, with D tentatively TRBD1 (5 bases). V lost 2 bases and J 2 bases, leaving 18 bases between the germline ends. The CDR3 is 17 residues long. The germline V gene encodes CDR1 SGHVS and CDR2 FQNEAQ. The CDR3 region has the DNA TGTGCCAGCAGCTTACCCCAGGGCTTCTGGGGACAAGAGACCCAGTACTTC. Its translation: CASSLPQGFWGQETQYF.

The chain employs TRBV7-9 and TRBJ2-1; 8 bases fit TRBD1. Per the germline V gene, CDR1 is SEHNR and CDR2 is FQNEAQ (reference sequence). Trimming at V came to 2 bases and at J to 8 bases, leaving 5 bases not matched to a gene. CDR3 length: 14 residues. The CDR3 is CASSLQRQGHEQFF. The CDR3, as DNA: TGTGCCAGCAGCTTACAAAGACAGGGGCATGAGCAGTTCTTC.

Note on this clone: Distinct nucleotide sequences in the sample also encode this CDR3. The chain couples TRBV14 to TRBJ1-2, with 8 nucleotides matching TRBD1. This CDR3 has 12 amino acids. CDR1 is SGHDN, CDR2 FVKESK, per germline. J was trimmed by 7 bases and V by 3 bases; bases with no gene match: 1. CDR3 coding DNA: TGTGCCAGCAGCCAGGACAGGGTTGGCTACACCTTC. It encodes CASSQDRVGYTF.

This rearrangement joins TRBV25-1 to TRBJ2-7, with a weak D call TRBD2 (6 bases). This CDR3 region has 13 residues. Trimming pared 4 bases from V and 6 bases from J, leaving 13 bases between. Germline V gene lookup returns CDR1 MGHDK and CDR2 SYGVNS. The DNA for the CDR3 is TGTGCCAGCAGTGCGGCTAGCGTTGGCGAGCAGTACTTC. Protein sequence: CASSAASVGEQYF.

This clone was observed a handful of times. CDR3 sequence: CASSSGERGWKFTDTQYF. The CDR3 coding sequence is TGCGCCAGCAGCTCGGGAGAAAGGGGATGGAAGTTCACAGATACGCAGTATTTT. The rearrangement links TRBV5-1 to TRBJ2-3; D may be TRBD2 (6 bases). This CDR3 has 18 residues. Germline-derived CDR1 and CDR2 are SGHRS and YFSETQ. The V and J ends lost 3 bases and 2 bases respectively, with 22 bases between them.

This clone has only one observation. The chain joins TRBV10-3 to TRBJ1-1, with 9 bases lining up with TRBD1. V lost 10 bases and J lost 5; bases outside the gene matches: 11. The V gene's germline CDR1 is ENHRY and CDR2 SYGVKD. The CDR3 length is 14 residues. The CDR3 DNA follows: TGTGCCACACGGACGGGAGGGACAGGGACTGAAGCTTTCTTT. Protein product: CATRTGGTGTEAFF.

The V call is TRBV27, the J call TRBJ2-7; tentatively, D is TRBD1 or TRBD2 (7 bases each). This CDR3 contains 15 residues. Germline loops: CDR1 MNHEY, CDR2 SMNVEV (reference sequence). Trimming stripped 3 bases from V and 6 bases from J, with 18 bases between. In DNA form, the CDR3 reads TGTGCCAGCAGTTTTCGACAGGGTAGGGGGGGCGAGCAGTACTTC. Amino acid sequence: CASSFRQGRGGEQYF.

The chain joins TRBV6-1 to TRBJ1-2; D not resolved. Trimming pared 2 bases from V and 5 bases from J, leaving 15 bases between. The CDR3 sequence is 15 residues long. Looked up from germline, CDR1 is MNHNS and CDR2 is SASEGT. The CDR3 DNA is TGTGCCAGCAGTGAATCGACTACTGGTCGGTATGGCTACACCTTC. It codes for CASSESTTGRYGYTF.

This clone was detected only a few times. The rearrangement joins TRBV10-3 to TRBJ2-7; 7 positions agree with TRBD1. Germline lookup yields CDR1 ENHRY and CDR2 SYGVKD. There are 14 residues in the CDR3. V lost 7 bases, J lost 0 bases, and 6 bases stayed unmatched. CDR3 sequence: CAITSDRISYEQYF. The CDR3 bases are TGTGCCATCACCTCGGACAGGATCTCCTACGAGCAGTACTTC.

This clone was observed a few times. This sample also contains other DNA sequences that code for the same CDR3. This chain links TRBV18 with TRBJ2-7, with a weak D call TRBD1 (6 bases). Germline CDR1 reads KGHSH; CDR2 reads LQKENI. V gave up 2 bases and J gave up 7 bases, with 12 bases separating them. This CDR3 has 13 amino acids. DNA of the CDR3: TGTGCCAGCTCACCAAATCAAGGGGGTGAGCAGTACTTC. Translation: CASSPNQGGEQYF.

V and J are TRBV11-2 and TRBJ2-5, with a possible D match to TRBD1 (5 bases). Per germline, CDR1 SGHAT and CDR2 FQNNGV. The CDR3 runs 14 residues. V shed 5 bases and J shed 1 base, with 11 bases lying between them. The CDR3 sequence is CASSPDSFQETQYF. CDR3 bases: TGTGCCAGCAGCCCCGACAGCTTCCAAGAGACCCAGTACTTC.

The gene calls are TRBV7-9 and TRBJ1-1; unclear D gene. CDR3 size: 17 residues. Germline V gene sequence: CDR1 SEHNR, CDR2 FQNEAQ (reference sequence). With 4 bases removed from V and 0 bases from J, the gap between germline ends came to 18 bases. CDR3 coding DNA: TGTGCCAGCAGCTCCCGGTGGGCGGTCTACATGAACACTGAAGCTTTCTTT. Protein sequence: CASSSRWAVYMNTEAFF.

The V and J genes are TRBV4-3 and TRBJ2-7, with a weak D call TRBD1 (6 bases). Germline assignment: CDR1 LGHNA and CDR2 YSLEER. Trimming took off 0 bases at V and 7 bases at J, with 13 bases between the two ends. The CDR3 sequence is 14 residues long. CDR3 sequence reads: CASSQDARGYEQYF. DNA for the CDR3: TGCGCCAGCAGCCAAGATGCCAGGGGATATGAGCAGTACTTC.

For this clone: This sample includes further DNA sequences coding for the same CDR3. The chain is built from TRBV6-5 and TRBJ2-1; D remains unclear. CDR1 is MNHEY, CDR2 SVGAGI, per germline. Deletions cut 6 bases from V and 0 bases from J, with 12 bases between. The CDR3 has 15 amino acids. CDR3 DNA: TGTGCCAGCAGAACTCCCGGCCTCTCCTACAATGAGCAGTTCTTC. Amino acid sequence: CASRTPGLSYNEQFF.

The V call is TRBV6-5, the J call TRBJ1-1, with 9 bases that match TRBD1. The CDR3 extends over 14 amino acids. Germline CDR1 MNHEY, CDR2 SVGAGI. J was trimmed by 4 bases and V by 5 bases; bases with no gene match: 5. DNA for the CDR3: TGTGCCAGCAGTCCTACAGGGGGCGTCACTGAAGCTTTCTTT. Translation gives CASSPTGGVTEAFF.

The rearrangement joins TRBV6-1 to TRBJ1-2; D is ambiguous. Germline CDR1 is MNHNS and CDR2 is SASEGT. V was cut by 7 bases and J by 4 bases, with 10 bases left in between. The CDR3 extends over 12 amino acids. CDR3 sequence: CASNTIPYGYTF. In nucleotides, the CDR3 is TGTGCCAGCAACACAATTCCCTATGGCTACACCTTC.

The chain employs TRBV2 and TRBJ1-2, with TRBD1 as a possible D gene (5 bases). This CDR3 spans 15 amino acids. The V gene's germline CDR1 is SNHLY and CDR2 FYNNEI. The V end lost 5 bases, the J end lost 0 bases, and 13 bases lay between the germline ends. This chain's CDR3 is CASSYTGTANYGYTF. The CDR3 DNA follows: TGTGCCAGCAGTTACACCGGGACGGCTAACTATGGCTACACCTTC.

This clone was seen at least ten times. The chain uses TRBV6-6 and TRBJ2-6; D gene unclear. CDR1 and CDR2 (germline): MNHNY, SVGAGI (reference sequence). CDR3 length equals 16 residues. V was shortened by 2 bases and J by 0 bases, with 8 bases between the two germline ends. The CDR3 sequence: CASSYGRSSGANVLTF. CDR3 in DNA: TGTGCCAGCAGTTACGGCCGAAGCTCTGGGGCCAACGTCCTGACTTTC.

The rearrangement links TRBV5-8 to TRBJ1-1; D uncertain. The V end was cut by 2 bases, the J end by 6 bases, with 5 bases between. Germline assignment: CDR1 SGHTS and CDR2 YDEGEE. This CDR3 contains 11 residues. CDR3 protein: CASSLMAEAFF. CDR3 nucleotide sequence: TGTGCCAGCAGCTTAATGGCTGAAGCTTTCTTT.

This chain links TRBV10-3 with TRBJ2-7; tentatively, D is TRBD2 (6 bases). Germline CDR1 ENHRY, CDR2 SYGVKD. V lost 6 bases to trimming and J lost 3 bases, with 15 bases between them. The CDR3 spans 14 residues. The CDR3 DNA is TGTGCCATCAGCGCCGGACGGAGGGACTACGAGCAGTACTTC. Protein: CAISAGRRDYEQYF.